This section outlines one TCR beta chain sequence together with its context. Its antigen is unknown. TCRdb ran MiXCR on the reads and lists one entry per CDR3 protein. There are about 740,000 distinct CDR3 sequences in the sample; roughly a third occur only once, and more than 2.5% lies in the top ten. The data belong to a study of T cell repertoires in cytomegalovirus infection. At the level of the study: Both a matching HLA type and CMV infection were indicated by public TCR beta signatures. Study conclusions and caveats: CMV-specific TCR beta clonotypes restricted by HLA-C were the ones dominating the ex vivo response.

V was shortened by 1 base and J by 0 bases, with 12 bases between the two germline ends. The CDR3 spans 16 residues. The germline V gene encodes CDR1 MGHRA and CDR2 YSYEKL. Material: PBMCs. The receptor was derived from a human donor in good health (CMV status not recorded). Some clones in this sample may be carry-over from other donors' samples. The V call is TRBV4-1, the J call TRBJ1-2; D possibly corresponds to TRBD1 (6 bases). CDR3 in DNA: TGCGCCAGCAGCCAAGGAGTAGGGGGACCTAACTATGGCTACACCTTC. Protein: CASSQGVGGPNYGYTF.